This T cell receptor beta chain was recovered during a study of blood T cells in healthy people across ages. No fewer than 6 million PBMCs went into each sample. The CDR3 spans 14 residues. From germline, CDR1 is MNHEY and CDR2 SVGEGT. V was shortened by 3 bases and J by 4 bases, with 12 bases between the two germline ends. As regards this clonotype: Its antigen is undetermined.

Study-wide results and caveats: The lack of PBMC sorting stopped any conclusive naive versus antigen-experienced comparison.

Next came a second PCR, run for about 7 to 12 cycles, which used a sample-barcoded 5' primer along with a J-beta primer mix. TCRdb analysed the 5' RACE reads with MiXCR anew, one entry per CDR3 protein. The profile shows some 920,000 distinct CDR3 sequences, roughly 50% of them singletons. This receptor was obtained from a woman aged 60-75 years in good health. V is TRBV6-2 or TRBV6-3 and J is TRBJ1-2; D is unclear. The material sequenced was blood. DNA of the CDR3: TGTGCCAGCAGTTATCGCGCCGAGCCCTATGGCTACACCTTC. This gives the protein CASSYRAEPYGYTF.